This T cell receptor beta chain was observed in a study of T cell clonotyping in hematopoietic cell transplantation. This table comes from immunoSEQ multiplex PCR, and its TCRdb copy is limited to in-frame clones, with some not included. The sample includes thousands of clones, 88% of them seen just once. Time point in this sample: recipient sample about 28 days before transplant, after cytoreduction. Study-wide findings and caveats: No sorting was done, leaving CD4 and CD8 contributions mixed. Broader posttransplant TCR repertoire diversity was predicted by graft donor and pretransplant recipient Inverse Simpson Index values. Pathologically expanded recipient clonotypes increased progressively from day 30 to day 180 as diversity fell.

Looked up from germline, CDR1 is MDHEN and CDR2 is SYDVKM. Trimming took off 3 bases at V and 0 bases at J, with 18 bases between the two ends. The CDR3 covers 18 residues. Notes on this clone: Antigen specificity is unknown.

The chain uses TRBV28 and TRBJ2-1; D is uncertain. The sequence was obtained from a man aged 25-45 years with acute myeloid leukemia. Some clones in this sample may be carry-over from other donors' samples. This sample comprised peripheral blood mononuclear cells, obtained before stem cell transplant. The chain's CDR3 is CASSFPIWEQSSYNEQFF. In DNA form, the CDR3 reads TGTGCCAGCAGTTTTCCTATATGGGAACAAAGCTCCTACAATGAGCAGTTCTTC. The variable domain in full, with the rest retrieved from reference TRBV28 and TRBJ2-1, is DVKVTQSSRYLVKRTGEKVFLECVQDMDHENMFWYRQDPGLGLRLIYFSYDVKMKEKGDIPEGYSVSREKKERFSLILESASTNQTSMYLCASSFPIWEQSSYNEQFFGPGTRLTVL.